The T cell receptor beta chain under discussion was sequenced for a study of blood T cell repertoires in COVID-19. At the level of the study: The samples span acute and convalescent COVID-19 from the United States, Italy and Spain. T cells, B-cell-depleted T cells, or PBMCs provided the cDNA or gDNA that served as material.

The CDR3 consists of 15 residues. CDR1 and CDR2 (germline): LNHDA, SQIVND (reference sequence). Losses at the gene ends were 9 bases for V and 0 bases for J; bases not matched to a gene: 7. TCRdb's copy holds only in-frame clones and misses some; the assay was immunoSEQ multiplex PCR. The sample comprises around 120,000 clones, 75% to 90% of which are singletons, and 6.5% to 8.5% rests with the top ten. This clonotype originated in a human donor in a cohort sampled during active COVID-19. Sequencing was carried out using peripheral blood. The J gene is TRBJ1-4, the V gene TRBV19; 7 bases are shared with TRBD1. The CDR3 sequence: CASRDSTSTNEKLFF. The CDR3 region has the DNA TGTGCCAGCCGGGACAGTACCTCAACTAATGAAAAACTGTTTTTT. The whole variable domain, filled in from reference TRBV19 and TRBJ1-4, reads DGGITQSPKYLFRKEGQNVTLSCEQNLNHDAMYWYRQDPGQGLRLIYYSQIVNDFQKGDIAEGYSVSREKKESFPLTVTSAQKNPTAFYLCASRDSTSTNEKLFFGSGTQLSVL.